The 31 T cell receptor beta chains below come from one sample, sequenced in a study of blood T cell repertoires in COVID-19. TCRdb's table, derived via immunoSEQ multiplex PCR, lists solely in-frame clones and lacks some. The profile covers about 220,000 clones, with about 87% appearing a single time and approximately 2.3% taken by the ten largest. Sequenced material: PBMCs or T cells enriched from blood (not recorded which). The receptors derive from a woman between 40 and 50 years old with acute COVID-19.

V usage is TRBV5-4 and J usage is TRBJ2-3; the match to TRBD2 covers 8 bases. Germline lookup yields CDR1 SGHNT and CDR2 YYREEE (reference sequence). The V and J ends lost 4 bases and 1 base, in that order; junction bases with no gene match: 14. CDR3 length equals 18 residues. CDR3 residues: CASSPSFQVLAGTDTQYF. The CDR3 DNA sequence: TGTGCCAGCAGCCCCAGTTTTCAGGTACTAGCGGGCACAGATACGCAGTATTTT.

V usage is TRBV2 and J usage is TRBJ2-3; D may be TRBD2 (6 bases). Germline V gene lookup returns CDR1 SNHLY and CDR2 FYNNEI. The CDR3 is 16 residues long. V was trimmed by 5 bases and J by 4 bases, leaving 19 bases between them. The DNA for the CDR3 is TGTGCCAGCAGTCTCTCCGACACGGGGGAATCAGATACGCAGTATTTT. Residues: CASSLSDTGESDTQYF.

V and J are TRBV11-2 and TRBJ2-1; 7 bases are shared with TRBD1. With V trimmed by 7 bases and J by 3 bases, 9 bases remained unmatched. The V gene's germline CDR1 is SGHAT and CDR2 FQNNGV. The CDR3 totals 15 residues. CDR3 amino acids: CASTPQGLFYNEQFF. CDR3 in DNA: TGTGCCAGCACGCCACAGGGGCTATTCTACAATGAGCAGTTCTTC.

The rearrangement uses TRBV27 and TRBJ1-3, with D unresolved. The CDR3 extends over 16 amino acids. Germline assignment: CDR1 MNHEY and CDR2 SMNVEV (reference sequence). The V end lost 2 bases, the J end lost 2 bases, and 13 bases lay between the germline ends. The CDR3 nucleotides read TGTGCCAGCAGTTTAAAGGACGGAGGTGCTGGAAACACCATATATTTT. Amino acid sequence: CASSLKDGGAGNTIYF.

The chain couples TRBV2 to TRBJ2-3; 14 bases line up with TRBD2. J lost 3 bases, V lost 8 bases, and 4 bases had no gene match. Germline V gene data show CDR1 as SNHLY and CDR2 as FYNNEI. CDR3 size: 15 residues. The DNA for the CDR3 is TGTGCCAGCGGACGACTAGCGGGGGGGACAGATACGCAGTATTTT. Amino acids: CASGRLAGGTDTQYF.

The J gene is TRBJ1-5, the V gene TRBV27; a weak D match, TRBD1 (6 bases). This CDR3 has 13 residues. Trimming left V 3 bases short and J 7 bases short, with 10 bases between. Germline V gene data show CDR1 as MNHEY and CDR2 as SMNVEV (reference sequence). As DNA, the CDR3 is TGTGCCAGCAGTTTTGGGGGCGGGCAGCCCCAGCATTTT. This translates into CASSFGGGQPQHF.

V usage is TRBV5-1 and J usage is TRBJ1-1; perhaps TRBD1 as D (5 bases). The CDR3 is 14 residues long. Trimming cost V 5 bases and J 1 base, with 12 bases left between them. Germline assignment: CDR1 SGHRS and CDR2 YFSETQ. CDR3 DNA: TGCGCCAGCAGTCAGCTAGACAGGAACACTGAAGCTTTCTTT. Encoded protein: CASSQLDRNTEAFF. Together with reference TRBV5-1 and TRBJ1-1, the CDR3 gives the full variable domain: KAGVTQTPRYLIKTRGQQVTLSCSPISGHRSVSWYQQTPGQGLQFLFEYFSETQRNKGNFPGRFSGRQFSNSRSEMNVSTLELGDSALYLCASSQLDRNTEAFFGQGTRLTVV.

This clone appeared once. The V and J genes are TRBV2 and TRBJ1-5; the match to TRBD1 covers 12 bases. Germline V gives CDR1 SNHLY, CDR2 FYNNEI. Trimming removed 4 bases from V and 2 bases from J; junction bases left unmatched: 3. The CDR3 loop spans 16 amino acids. This CDR3 reads CASSGGTGGRNQPQHF. CDR3 in DNA: TGTGCCAGCAGTGGCGGGACAGGGGGCCGCAATCAGCCCCAGCATTTT.

The chain recombines TRBV12-3 or TRBV12-4 with TRBJ1-1; D gene unclear. The V gene lost 3 bases and the J gene lost 4 bases, with 6 bases spanning the gap. CDR3 length: 12 amino acids. The CDR3 loop is CASSFPLTEAFF. The CDR3 DNA sequence: TGTGCCAGCAGTTTCCCCCTCACTGAAGCTTTCTTT.

The chain links TRBV27 to TRBJ2-1, with TRBD2 identical over 8 bases. This CDR3 contains 16 residues. The V gene's germline CDR1 is MNHEY and CDR2 SMNVEV (reference sequence). Trimming removed 6 bases from V and 4 bases from J; junction bases left unmatched: 11. Here the CDR3 DNA reads TGTGCCAGCAGGCGCAAGGCGGGAGGTTTTTACAATGAGCAGTTCTTC. It codes for CASRRKAGGFYNEQFF.

This clone appeared a few times. The genes are TRBV5-5 and TRBJ2-5, with TRBD1 matching over 8 bases. J was trimmed by 5 bases and V by 2 bases; bases with no gene match: 11. The CDR3 contains 16 residues. Germline V gene data show CDR1 as SGHKS and CDR2 as YYEKEE (reference sequence). CDR3: CASSFLKDRVGETQYF. CDR3 nucleotides: TGTGCCAGCAGCTTTCTTAAGGACAGGGTGGGCGAGACCCAGTACTTC. The full variable domain, in which reference TRBV5-5 and TRBJ2-5 provide the parts outside the CDR3, is DAGVTQSPTHLIKTRGQQVTLRCSPISGHKSVSWYQQVLGQGPQFIFQYYEKEERGRGNFPDRFSARQFPNYSSELNVNALLLGDSALYLCASSFLKDRVGETQYFGPGTRLLVL.

This rearrangement joins TRBV11-2 to TRBJ1-1; weak D call: TRBD1 (5 bases). CDR3 length: 15 residues. In germline, CDR1 is SGHAT, CDR2 FQNNGV. V was clipped by 5 bases and J by 4 bases, with 17 bases between them. The CDR3 loop reads CASSPAGGGSTEAFF. The CDR3 DNA follows: TGTGCCAGCAGCCCGGCCGGGGGGGGAAGCACTGAAGCTTTCTTT.

The genes are TRBV2 and TRBJ1-2; TRBD1 matches 7 bases. The CDR3 has 15 residues. Trimming took 6 bases from V and 4 from J; bases not matched to a gene: 11. Germline V lookup: CDR1 SNHLY, CDR2 FYNNEI. The CDR3: CASRRYRDSPYGYTF. The CDR3 coding sequence is TGTGCCAGCAGACGATACCGGGACAGTCCCTATGGCTACACCTTC.

This clone was found once. The gene calls are TRBV19 and TRBJ2-1; TRBD1 aligns across 8 bases. Trimming took 6 bases from V and 8 from J; bases not matched to a gene: 12. The CDR3 contains 15 residues. Germline CDR1 reads LNHDA; CDR2 reads SQIVND (reference sequence). The CDR3 sequence: CASRTWDRPGDEQFF. In DNA, the CDR3 is TGTGCCAGTAGAACCTGGGACAGGCCAGGGGATGAGCAGTTCTTC.

The chain uses TRBV6-6 and TRBJ1-3, with unresolved D. CDR3 length equals 13 residues. Germline loops: CDR1 MNHNY, CDR2 SVGAGI (reference sequence). Trimming shortened V by 5 bases and J by 0 bases, and 5 bases separated the two germline ends. As DNA, the CDR3 is TGTGCCAGCAGTCTTCACTCTGGAAACACCATATATTTT. Its protein is CASSLHSGNTIYF.

J is TRBJ2-7 and V is TRBV7-8; tentatively, D is TRBD2 (7 bases). This CDR3 is 16 amino acids long. Per germline, CDR1 SGHVS and CDR2 FQNEAQ. Trimming removed 5 bases from V and 5 bases from J, with 22 bases in between. For the CDR3, the DNA is TGTGCCAGCAGCGATGGACTAGGGACATACCAAAACGAGCAGTACTTC. Its translation: CASSDGLGTYQNEQYF.

The chain couples TRBV18 to TRBJ2-7, with TRBD1 matching 11 bases. J lost 2 bases, V lost 4 bases, and 4 bases had no gene match. Germline CDR1 KGHSH, CDR2 LQKENI. The CDR3 is 15 residues long. The CDR3 protein is CASSRDRGVTYEQYF. As DNA, the CDR3 is TGTGCCAGCTCACGGGACAGGGGGGTCACCTACGAGCAGTACTTC.

This chain links TRBV24-1 with TRBJ2-2; D is ambiguous. The CDR3 consists of 12 residues. Germline CDR1 and CDR2: KGHDR and SFDVKD. V dropped 5 bases and J dropped 4 bases, with 4 bases sitting between them. CDR3 sequence (DNA): TGTGCCACCAGTGGGCTCACCGGGGAGCTGTTTTTT. Its protein product is CATSGLTGELFF.

The CDR3 coding sequence is TGTGCCAGTAGTTGGCCGGGACAGAATAACTATGGCTACACCTTC. Translating it yields CASSWPGQNNYGYTF. The chain joins TRBV19 to TRBJ1-2, with 7 bases lining up with TRBD1. Germline loops: CDR1 LNHDA, CDR2 SQIVND (reference sequence). There are 15 residues in the CDR3. With V trimmed by 5 bases and J by 1 base, 7 bases remained unmatched. Filled out from reference TRBV19 and TRBJ1-2, the complete variable domain reads DGGITQSPKYLFRKEGQNVTLSCEQNLNHDAMYWYRQDPGQGLRLIYYSQIVNDFQKGDIAEGYSVSREKKESFPLTVTSAQKNPTAFYLCASSWPGQNNYGYTFGSGTRLTVV.

This chain joins TRBV6-2 or TRBV6-3 and TRBJ2-2, with 7 nucleotides matching TRBD2. After removal of 5 bases from V and 6 bases from J, the junction contained 18 bases not matched to a gene. The germline CDR1 and CDR2 sequences are MNHEY and SVGEGT. The CDR3 has 18 amino acids. The CDR3 DNA follows: TGTGCCAGCAGTGGGGACTATTCCGCTTCTTCTTATCCCGGGGAGCTGTTTTTT. Its protein product is CASSGDYSASSYPGELFF.

This clone was picked up one time. The chain is built from TRBV25-1 and TRBJ2-7; tentative D call: TRBD1 (6 bases). From germline, CDR1 is MGHDK and CDR2 SYGVNS. V gave up 3 bases and J gave up 0 bases, with 18 bases separating them. The CDR3 contains 17 residues. The CDR3, as DNA: TGTGCCAGCAGTGACCTGGGGCAGGGGAAAATCTCCTACGAGCAGTACGTC. Translated, it gives CASSDLGQGKISYEQYV.

V and J are TRBV27 and TRBJ1-2, with a tentative D call TRBD1 (6 bases). CDR1 is MNHEY and CDR2 is SMNVEV in the germline V gene (reference sequence). V lost 5 bases and J lost 4, with 14 bases in between. The CDR3 loop spans 14 amino acids. CDR3 in amino acids: CASSPQGTSYGYTF. The CDR3 coding sequence is TGTGCCAGCAGTCCCCAGGGGACCTCCTATGGCTACACCTTC.

J is TRBJ2-1 and V is TRBV6-4; 12 positions match TRBD2. The germline V gene encodes CDR1 MRHNA and CDR2 SNTAGT. There are 17 residues in the CDR3. With 0 bases clipped from V and 6 bases from J, the junction kept 6 bases outside the gene matches. For the CDR3, the DNA is TGTGCCAGCAGTGACTCGACCGGACTAGCGGGGCTCAATGAGCAGTTCTTC. Translated, it gives CASSDSTGLAGLNEQFF.

The CDR3 spells CSASGQGIYGYTF. The CDR3 DNA follows: TGCAGTGCTAGTGGACAGGGGATTTATGGCTACACCTTC. V is TRBV20-1 and J is TRBJ1-2; 9 positions match TRBD1. Germline V gives CDR1 DFQATT, CDR2 SNEGSKA (reference sequence). This CDR3 is 13 amino acids long. With 3 bases clipped from V and 5 bases from J, the junction kept 4 bases outside the gene matches.

The chain recombines TRBV28 with TRBJ1-1, with TRBD1 matching over 8 bases. V lost 4 bases to trimming and J lost 4 bases; unmatched junction nucleotides: 11. Germline assignment: CDR1 MDHEN and CDR2 SYDVKM. The CDR3 covers 16 residues. In DNA, the CDR3 is TGTGCCAGCAGTTGGAGACAGGGGATGAGGAGCACTGAAGCTTTCTTT. It translates to CASSWRQGMRSTEAFF.

The chain couples TRBV6-5 to TRBJ2-7, with TRBD1 matching over 8 bases. There are 13 residues in the CDR3. J lost 2 bases, V lost 10 bases, and 7 bases had no gene match. Germline V gene data show CDR1 as MNHEY and CDR2 as SVGAGI. CDR3 nucleotides: TGTGCCACCTCGACAGGGGACACCTACGAGCAGTACTTC. Translation gives CATSTGDTYEQYF.

The DNA of the CDR3 is TGTGCCACCAGAGCGGGAGATGGAAATGAGCAGTTCTTC. This encodes CATRAGDGNEQFF. The chain is built from TRBV24-1 and TRBJ2-1; TRBD2 matches at 8 bases. Germline V gene sequence: CDR1 KGHDR, CDR2 SFDVKD. The CDR3 has 13 residues. J was trimmed by 7 bases and V by 7 bases; bases with no gene match: 5.

The rearrangement joins TRBV10-3 to TRBJ2-7; the D gene is possibly TRBD1 (6 bases). Germline V gene data show CDR1 as ENHRY and CDR2 as SYGVKD. V gave up 3 bases and J gave up 1 base, with 10 bases separating them. The CDR3 contains 14 residues. CDR3 sequence reads: CAISDPGQSYEQYV. In DNA, the CDR3 is TGTGCCATCAGTGACCCCGGACAGTCCTACGAGCAGTACGTC.

The rearrangement links TRBV19 to TRBJ1-1; TRBD1 might be the D (5 bases). CDR1 is LNHDA and CDR2 is SQIVND in the germline V gene (reference sequence). Trimming cost V 5 bases and J 1 base, with 8 bases left between them. The CDR3 extends over 13 amino acids. CDR3 sequence: CASSWTKNTEAFF. CDR3 coding DNA: TGTGCCAGTAGTTGGACAAAGAACACTGAAGCTTTCTTT.

The chain links TRBV6-1 to TRBJ1-6, with 8 bases fitting TRBD1. The germline gives CDR1 MNHNS, CDR2 SASEGT. Germline trimming cut 2 bases from V and 10 bases from J; bases unmatched to any gene: 7. CDR3 length: 15 residues. The CDR3 nucleotides are TGTGCCAGCAGTGAACAGGACAGGGCCATCTCACCCCTCCACTTT. It encodes CASSEQDRAISPLHF.

The chain combines TRBV3-1 (or the pseudogene TRBV3-2) with TRBJ2-3, with TRBD2 matching over 9 bases. Germline CDR1 is LGHDT and CDR2 is YNNKEL (reference sequence). Trimming removed 4 bases from V and 3 bases from J; junction bases left unmatched: 8. The CDR3 runs to 16 residues. The DNA of the CDR3 is TGTGCCAGCAGCCGTAGAGCGGGGGGAGGTACAGATACGCAGTATTTT. Protein product: CASSRRAGGGTDTQYF.